Listed here is a single T cell receptor (beta chain). Its antigen is undetermined. From the roughly 110-subject validation cohort, which was separate from the roughly 610-subject first cohort, the donors were drawn. Profiling relied on immunoSEQ multiplex PCR, and the TCRdb table lists in-frame clones only, not all of them. This sample has over 110,000 clones, with 70% to 90% found just once. This record belongs to a study of cytomegalovirus exposure and HLA in healthy donors. Study findings and constraints: The tendency of first-cohort TCR clusters to co-occur in the roughly 130 validation repertoires was the finding of a later analysis.

The CDR3 consists of 17 residues. V was cut by 6 bases and J by 2 bases, with 22 bases left in between. Germline V gene sequence: CDR1 LNHDA, CDR2 SQIVND (reference sequence). The chain uses TRBV19 and TRBJ2-5; weak D call: TRBD1 (6 bases). The source is a man between 18 and 29 years old in good health and CMV-seronegative. Sequenced input: PBMCs. The CDR3 region is CASSPRSDPQGQETQYF. The CDR3 DNA follows: TGTGCCAGTAGCCCCAGATCCGATCCTCAGGGGCAAGAGACCCAGTACTTC.